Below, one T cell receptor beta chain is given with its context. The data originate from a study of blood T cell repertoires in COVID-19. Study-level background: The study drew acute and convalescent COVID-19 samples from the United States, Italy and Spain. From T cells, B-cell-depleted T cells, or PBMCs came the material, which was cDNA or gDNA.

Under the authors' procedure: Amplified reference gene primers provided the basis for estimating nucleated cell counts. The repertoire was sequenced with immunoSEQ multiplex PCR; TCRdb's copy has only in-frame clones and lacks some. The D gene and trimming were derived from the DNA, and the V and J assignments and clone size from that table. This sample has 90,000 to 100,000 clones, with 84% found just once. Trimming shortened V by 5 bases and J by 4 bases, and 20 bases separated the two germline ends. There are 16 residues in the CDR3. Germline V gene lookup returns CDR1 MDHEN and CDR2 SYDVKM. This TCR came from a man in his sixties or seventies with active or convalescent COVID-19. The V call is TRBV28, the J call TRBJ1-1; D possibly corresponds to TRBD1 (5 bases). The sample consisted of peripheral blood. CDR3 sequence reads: CASSGAGGATFTEAFF. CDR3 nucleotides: TGTGCCAGCAGTGGCGCCGGAGGGGCGACATTCACTGAAGCTTTCTTT.